The text below deals with one T cell receptor (beta chain). Its specificity is not known. No neoadjuvant therapy was given to the selected pancreatic ductal adenocarcinoma patients before their surgery. This entry is derived from a study of T cells in pancreatic ductal adenocarcinoma. General study points: Tumors hold more CD45RO+ effector T cells, which may bias toward lower diversity. No significant tumor-blood clonality difference; means were about 0.1 and 0.065. The resected cohort was biased toward the minority with early-stage disease. Blood had more productive templates and about 7.9-fold more unique clonotypes than tumor.

Here immunoSEQ multiplex PCR was the method, and the copy in TCRdb shows in-frame clones only, minus some. The sample has about 100,000 clones; about 95% are singletons. Material: PBMCs. This sequence originates from a human donor with pancreatic ductal adenocarcinoma.

The DNA of the CDR3 is TGCGCCAGCAGCGGGACTAGCGGGAGTTTGAGGGAGACCCAGTACTTC. Translating gives CASSGTSGSLRETQYF. V gene TRBV5-1 combines with J gene TRBJ2-5; 14 nucleotides match TRBD2. Germline values: CDR1 SGHRS, CDR2 YFSETQ. The CDR3 totals 16 residues. J was trimmed by 5 bases and V by 4 bases; bases with no gene match: 7.